The sample holds many counts of the clone carrying this T cell receptor beta chain. Its antigen is not known. Researchers made TCR beta libraries by using iRepertoire HTBI primers and running Arm-PCR on CDR3 regions. TCRdb itself ran the multiplex PCR reads through MiXCR, one entry per CDR3 protein. The sample shows 450,000 or so distinct CDR3 sequences, about 20% of them seen only once. This entry is derived from a study of regulatory T cells in long-lasting Graves disease. Study at large: Treatment with antithyroid drugs for over 5 years, together with positive TSH receptor antibodies, meant persistent Graves' disease.

This CDR3 comprises 15 residues. The germline V and J ends were trimmed by 8 bases and 3 bases, with 20 bases remaining between them. From germline, CDR1 is SGHTA and CDR2 FQGNSA. Study-wide findings and caveats: Limited samples may have lowered accuracy. Public clonotype sharing was higher in persistent than newly diagnosed patients.

Time point: persistent/refractory GD, antithyroid drugs over 5 years with positive TRAb. Preparation of the TCR library used RNA extracted from PBMCs. This specimen consisted of peripheral blood mononuclear cells (PBMCs), obtained when the disease was refractory, from a patient treated with antithyroid drugs. The rearrangement uses TRBV7-2 and TRBJ2-7; D is undetermined. The clonotype originates from a female donor with Graves disease. For the CDR3, the DNA is TGTGCCAGCCCCCAAATTGGTCATGCGTTCTACGAGCAGTACTTC. Translating it yields CASPQIGHAFYEQYF.